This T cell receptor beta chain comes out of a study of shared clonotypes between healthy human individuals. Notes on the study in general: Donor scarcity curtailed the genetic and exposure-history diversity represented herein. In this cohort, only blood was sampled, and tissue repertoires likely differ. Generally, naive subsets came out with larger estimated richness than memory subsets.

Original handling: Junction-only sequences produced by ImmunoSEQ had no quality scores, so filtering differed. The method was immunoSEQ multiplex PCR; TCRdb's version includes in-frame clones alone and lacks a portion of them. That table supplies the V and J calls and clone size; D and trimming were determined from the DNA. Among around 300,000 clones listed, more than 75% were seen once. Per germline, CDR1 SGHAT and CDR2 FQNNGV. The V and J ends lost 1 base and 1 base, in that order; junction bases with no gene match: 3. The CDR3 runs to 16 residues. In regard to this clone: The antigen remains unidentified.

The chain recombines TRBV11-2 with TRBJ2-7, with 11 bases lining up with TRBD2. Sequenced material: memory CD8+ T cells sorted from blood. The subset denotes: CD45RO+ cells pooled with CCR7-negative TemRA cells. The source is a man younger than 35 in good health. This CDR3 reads CASSLATSGGSYEQYF. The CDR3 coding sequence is TGTGCCAGCAGCTTAGCTACTAGCGGGGGTTCCTACGAGCAGTACTTC.